The 6 T cell receptor beta chains reported below all come from one sample, sequenced in a study of shared clonotypes between healthy human individuals. The table came from immunoSEQ multiplex PCR; TCRdb's copy has only in-frame clones and leaves some out. This sample has 2 million or so clones, with approximately 95% found just once. Naive CD8 populations comprised CD45RO-negative cells positively selected for CCR7, excluding terminally differentiated effector memory CD45RA+ cells. The sequenced material came from naive CD8+ T cells sorted from blood. The receptors stem from a man between 18 and 35 years old in good health.

This clone has just one count. A junction end diverges from the germline sequence, so it may reflect a read error. The chain carries TRBV7-7 and TRBJ2-1, with D perhaps matching TRBD1 or TRBD2 (7 bases each). Germline-derived CDR1 and CDR2 are SSHAT and FNYEAQ (reference sequence). The CDR3 runs 13 residues. CDR3 in amino acids: CASSSDREGEQFF. CDR3 bases: TGTGCTAGCAGCTCCGACAGGGAGGGTGAGCAGTTCTTC. Full variable domain (missing parts from reference TRBV7-7 and TRBJ2-1): GAGVSQSPRYKVTKRGQDVTLRCDPISSHATLYWYQQALGQGPEFLTYFNYEAQPDKSGLPSDRFSAERPEGSISTLTIQRTEQRDSAMYRCASSSDREGEQFFGPGTRLTVL.

The gene calls are TRBV2 and TRBJ1-1, with D hard to call. Germline assignment: CDR1 SNHLY and CDR2 FYNNEI. This CDR3 is built from 10 residues. V lost 7 bases, J lost 2 bases, and 2 bases lay in between. The CDR3 spells CASKNTEAFF. For the CDR3, the DNA is TGTGCCAGCAAAAACACTGAAGCTTTCTTT.

On this clone: Other DNA sequences of this sample code for an identical CDR3. The gene calls are TRBV5-6 and TRBJ1-1; no reliable D call. In germline, CDR1 is SGHDT, CDR2 YYEEEE. The CDR3 runs to 14 residues. The V and J ends lost 0 bases and 1 base respectively, with 7 bases between them. This CDR3 reads CASSLAGGNTEAFF. The CDR3 DNA sequence: TGTGCCAGCAGCTTGGCCGGAGGGAACACTGAAGCTTTCTTT. The variable domain in full, completed from reference TRBV5-6 and TRBJ1-1, reads DAGVTQSPTHLIKTRGQQVTLRCSPKSGHDTVSWYQQALGQGPQFIFQYYEEEERQRGNFPDRFSGHQFPNYSSELNVNALLLGDSALYLCASSLAGGNTEAFFGQGTRLTVV.

This clone was counted a single time. The chain employs TRBV12-1 and TRBJ2-7; the D call of TRBD1 is as the table states it, not checked on the DNA. TRBV12-1 is given as a pseudogene. This CDR3 spans 15 amino acids. Written as DNA, the CDR3 is TGTGCCAGCAGCTTTGGAGGACAGGGGAATGACGAGCAGTACTTC. Translation gives CASSFGGQGNDEQYF.

The chain combines TRBV5-1 with TRBJ1-1; D perhaps matches TRBD1 (5 bases). Looked up from germline, CDR1 is SGHRS and CDR2 is YFSETQ. With 3 bases removed from V and 4 bases from J, the gap between germline ends came to 13 bases. The CDR3 is 14 residues long. CDR3 in amino acids: CASSWDGLGTEAFF. In DNA, the CDR3 is TGCGCCAGCAGCTGGGACGGGTTGGGCACTGAAGCTTTCTTT. Supplemented by reference TRBV5-1 and TRBJ1-1, the full variable domain reads KAGVTQTPRYLIKTRGQQVTLSCSPISGHRSVSWYQQTPGQGLQFLFEYFSETQRNKGNFPGRFSGRQFSNSRSEMNVSTLELGDSALYLCASSWDGLGTEAFFGQGTRLTVV.

V gene TRBV28 combines with J gene TRBJ2-7, with D hard to call. Trimming took off 0 bases at V and 3 bases at J, with 9 bases between the two ends. Per the germline V gene, CDR1 is MDHEN and CDR2 is SYDVKM. This CDR3 region has 14 residues. The chain's CDR3 is CASSLWGSGYEQYF. The CDR3 nucleotides are TGTGCCAGCAGTTTATGGGGGTCGGGCTACGAGCAGTACTTC.